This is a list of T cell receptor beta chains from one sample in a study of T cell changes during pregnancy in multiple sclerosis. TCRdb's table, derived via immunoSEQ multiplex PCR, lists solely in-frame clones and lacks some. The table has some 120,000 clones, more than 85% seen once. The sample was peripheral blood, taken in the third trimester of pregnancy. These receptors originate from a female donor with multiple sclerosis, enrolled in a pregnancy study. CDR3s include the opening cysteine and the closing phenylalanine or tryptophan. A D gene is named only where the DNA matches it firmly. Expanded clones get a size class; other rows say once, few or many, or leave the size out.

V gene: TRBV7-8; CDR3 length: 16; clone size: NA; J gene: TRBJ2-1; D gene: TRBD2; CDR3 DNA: TGTGCCAGCAGCTTAGCGGCTAGCGGGGTCCACAATGAGCAGTTCTTC; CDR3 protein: CASSLAASGVHNEQFF
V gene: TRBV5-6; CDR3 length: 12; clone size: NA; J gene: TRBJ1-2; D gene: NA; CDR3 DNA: TGTGCCAGCAGCTTATTGGTCGGGGGCTACACCTTC; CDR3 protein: CASSLLVGGYTF
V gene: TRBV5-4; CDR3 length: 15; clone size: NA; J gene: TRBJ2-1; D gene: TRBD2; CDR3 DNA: TGTGCCAGCAACGGACTAGCGGGATCCTACAATGAGCAGTTCTTC; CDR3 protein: CASNGLAGSYNEQFF
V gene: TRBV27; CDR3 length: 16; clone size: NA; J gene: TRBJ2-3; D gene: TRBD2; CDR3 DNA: TGTGCCAGCAGTTTTGGACTAGCGGAGGGCACAGATACGCAGTATTTT; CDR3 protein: CASSFGLAEGTDTQYF
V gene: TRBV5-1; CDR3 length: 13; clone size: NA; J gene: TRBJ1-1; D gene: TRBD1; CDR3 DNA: TGCGCCAGCAGCTTGACAGGGGCCACTGAAGCTTTCTTT; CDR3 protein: CASSLTGATEAFF
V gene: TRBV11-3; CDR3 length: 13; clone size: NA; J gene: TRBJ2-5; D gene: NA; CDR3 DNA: TGTGCCAGCAGCATTGGGGAGCAAGAGACCCAGTACTTC; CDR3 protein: CASSIGEQETQYF
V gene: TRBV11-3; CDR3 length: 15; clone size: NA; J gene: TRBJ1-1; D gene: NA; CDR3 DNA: TGTGCCAGCAGCTTAGAGGGAGGGAATCCCACTGAAGCTTTCTTT; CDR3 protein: CASSLEGGNPTEAFF
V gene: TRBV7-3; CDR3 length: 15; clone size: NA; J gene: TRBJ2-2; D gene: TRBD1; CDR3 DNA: TGTGCCAGCAGCCCGACGGGACAGCGCACCGGGGAGCTGTTTTTT; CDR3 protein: CASSPTGQRTGELFF
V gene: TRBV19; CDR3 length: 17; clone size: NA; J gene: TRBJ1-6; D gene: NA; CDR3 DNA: TGTGCCAGTAGTATCATAGGGGCAGGGAACAGGATCCCACCCCTCCACTTT; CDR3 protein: CASSIIGAGNRIPPLHF
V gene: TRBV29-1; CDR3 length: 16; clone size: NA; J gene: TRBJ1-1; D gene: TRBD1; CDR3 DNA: TGCAGCGTTGTGGGGTGGGACGGGACAGGGTTCACTGAAGCTTTCTTT; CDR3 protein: CSVVGWDGTGFTEAFF
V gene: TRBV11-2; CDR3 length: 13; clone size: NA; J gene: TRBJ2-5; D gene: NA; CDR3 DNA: TGTGCCAGCAGCTTAGGAGGGGGAGAGACCCAGTACTTC; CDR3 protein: CASSLGGGETQYF
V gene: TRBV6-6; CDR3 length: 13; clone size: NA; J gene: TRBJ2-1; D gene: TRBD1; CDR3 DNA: TGTGCCAGCACCGGGACAGGGTTTAATGAGCAGTTCTTC; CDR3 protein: CASTGTGFNEQFF
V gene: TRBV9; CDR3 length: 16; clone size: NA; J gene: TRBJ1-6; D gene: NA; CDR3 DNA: TGTGCCAGCAGCGGGCTCGAAAGCTCCTATAATTCACCCCTCCACTTT; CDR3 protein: CASSGLESSYNSPLHF
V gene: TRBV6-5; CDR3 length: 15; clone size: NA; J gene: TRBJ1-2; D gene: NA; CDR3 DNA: TGTGCCAGCAGTTACTCGGACGGGGATATGTATGGCTACACCTTC; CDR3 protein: CASSYSDGDMYGYTF
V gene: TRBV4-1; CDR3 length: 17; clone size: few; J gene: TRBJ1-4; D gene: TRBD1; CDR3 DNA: TGCGCCAGCAGCCAAGATAGGGCGGGGACAGATAATGAAAAACTGTTTTTT; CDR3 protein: CASSQDRAGTDNEKLFF
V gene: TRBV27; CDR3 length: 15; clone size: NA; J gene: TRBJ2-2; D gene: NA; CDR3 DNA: TGTGCCAGCACATATTCGACAGCCCCCTCCGGGGAGCTGTTTTTT; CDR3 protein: CASTYSTAPSGELFF
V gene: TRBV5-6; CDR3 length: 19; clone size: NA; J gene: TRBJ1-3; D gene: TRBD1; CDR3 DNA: TGTGCCAGCAGCTTGTTGAGTGGGACAGGAATCAGCTCTGGAAACACCATATATTTT; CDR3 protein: CASSLLSGTGISSGNTIYF
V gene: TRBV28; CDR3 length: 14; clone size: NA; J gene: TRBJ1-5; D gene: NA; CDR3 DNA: TGTGCCAGCAGCCCAGGGGCGTCGTTCCAGCCCCAGCATTTT; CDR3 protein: CASSPGASFQPQHF